One sample yielded the 19 T cell receptor beta chains listed below, sequenced in a study of vaccination and CD4 T cells after COVID-19. Documented treatment: approximately 9-day PBMC culture with coronavirus spike peptide pools or control peptides (ViraFEST assay). These receptors are not linked to any known antigen. The Oncomine TCR Beta short-read assay was what sequenced the DNA obtained from cultured CD4+ T cells. One entry per CDR3 protein, called by TCRdb with MiXCR from the PCR reads. The table includes over 15,000 distinct CDR3 sequences, about 45% detected once. Source: CD4+ T cells from blood, cultured in vitro, taken after SARS-CoV-2 vaccination. The receptors were gathered from a human donor who had recovered from COVID-19.

This chain joins TRBV19 and TRBJ1-2, with D possibly TRBD1 on 5 matching bases. This CDR3 has 16 amino acids. Trimming took 2 bases from V and 4 from J, leaving 17 bases between them. Germline values: CDR1 LNHDA, CDR2 SQIVND (reference sequence). The CDR3: CASSIQPQAGTYGYTF. CDR3 bases: TGTGCCAGTAGTATACAGCCCCAGGCGGGGACCTATGGCTACACCTTC. The entire variable domain, with the rest obtained from reference TRBV19 and TRBJ1-2, is as follows: DGGITQSPKYLFRKEGQNVTLSCEQNLNHDAMYWYRQDPGQGLRLIYYSQIVNDFQKGDIAEGYSVSREKKESFPLTVTSAQKNPTAFYLCASSIQPQAGTYGYTFGSGTRLTVV.

The chain combines TRBV4-1 with TRBJ2-7; 11 positions agree with TRBD2. Germline V gene data show CDR1 as MGHRA and CDR2 as YSYEKL. Unmatched junction bases numbered 16, after V lost 0 bases and J lost 6 bases. The CDR3 totals 19 residues. The CDR3 region has the DNA TGCGCCAGCAGCCAAGATCCATCCAGTGGGGCTAGCGGGAGGCGCGAGCAGTACTTC. Its translation is CASSQDPSSGASGRREQYF.

This clonotype showed up just a few times. The chain combines TRBV6-1 with TRBJ2-6; D ambiguous. Germline-derived CDR1 and CDR2 are MNHNS and SASEGT. The V gene lost 6 bases and the J gene lost 0 bases, with 9 bases spanning the gap. There are 15 residues in the CDR3. In DNA, the CDR3 is TGTGCCAGCAGGGAACAATACTCTGGGGCCAACGTCCTGACTTTC. Residues: CASREQYSGANVLTF.

The rearrangement joins TRBV6-5 to TRBJ2-5; 7 nucleotides agree with TRBD1. J lost 0 bases, V lost 2 bases, and 3 bases had no gene match. In germline, CDR1 is MNHEY, CDR2 SVGAGI. This CDR3 contains 15 residues. The CDR3 coding sequence is TGTGCCAGCAGTTACGGTGACAGGGACCAAGAGACCCAGTACTTC. This gives the protein CASSYGDRDQETQYF.

The chain is built from TRBV28 and TRBJ1-5; no clear D gene. CDR3 length equals 14 residues. The germline V gene encodes CDR1 MDHEN and CDR2 SYDVKM. Trimming took off 1 base at V and 6 bases at J, with 10 bases between the two ends. The CDR3 bases are TGTGCCAGCAGTTTATTAGCCGGTTTTCAGCCCCAGCATTTT. Its translation is CASSLLAGFQPQHF.

In this sample, this clonotype turned up a few times. V is TRBV7-9 and J is TRBJ1-5, with TRBD1 identical over 9 bases. V lost 2 bases, J lost 6 bases, and 11 bases stayed unmatched. Germline lookup yields CDR1 SEHNR and CDR2 FQNEAQ (reference sequence). There are 17 residues in the CDR3. For the CDR3, the DNA is TGTGCCAGCAGCTTAAGTCAGGGGACAGGGTCGAGTCAGCCCCAGCATTTT. It is translated as CASSLSQGTGSSQPQHF.

This rearrangement joins TRBV28 to TRBJ1-2; tentative D call: TRBD1 (5 bases). This CDR3 region has 13 residues. Germline V gene sequence: CDR1 MDHEN, CDR2 SYDVKM. Trimming took off 1 base at V and 7 bases at J, with 10 bases between the two ends. The CDR3 bases are TGTGCCAGCAGTTTATTGAGACAGAGTGGCTACACCTTC. Translated, it gives CASSLLRQSGYTF.

The sample holds a few counts of this clonotype. This chain uses TRBV6-1 with TRBJ2-3, with TRBD2 identical over 8 bases. Germline V gene lookup returns CDR1 MNHNS and CDR2 SASEGT. V was clipped by 7 bases and J by 2 bases; unmatched bases: 8. The CDR3 consists of 15 residues. DNA for the CDR3: TGTGCCAGCACCCCGGGGGGGCAGTTCACAGATACGCAGTATTTT. Its protein product is CASTPGGQFTDTQYF.

The CDR3 bases are TGTGCCAGCAGTTACTCCAGGGGCACGAACACTGAAGCTTTCTTT. Residues: CASSYSRGTNTEAFF. J is TRBJ1-1 and V is TRBV6-5, with D possibly TRBD1 on 6 matching bases. The CDR3 has 15 residues. The V gene's germline CDR1 is MNHEY and CDR2 SVGAGI. Deletions cut 0 bases from V and 1 base from J, with 9 bases between.

The chain recombines TRBV6-2 or TRBV6-3 with TRBJ2-5, with TRBD2 matching over 10 bases. After removal of 6 bases from V and 9 bases from J, the junction contained 7 bases not matched to a gene. Germline V gene data show CDR1 as MNHEY and CDR2 as SVGEGT. This CDR3 is 13 amino acids long. The CDR3 nucleotides read TGTGCCAGCAGCCCCGGACTAGCGGCGTCCCAGTACTTC. The encoded protein is CASSPGLAASQYF.

V usage is TRBV7-9 and J usage is TRBJ2-7, with 13 bases identical to TRBD2. The V gene end was trimmed by 4 bases and the J gene end by 0 bases; junction bases not matched to a gene: 9. The CDR3 has 18 amino acids. Germline CDR1 and CDR2: SEHNR and FQNEAQ (reference sequence). The DNA of the CDR3 is TGTGCCAGCAGCTCCTTTGGACTAGCGGGAGCCTCCTCCTACGAGCAGTACTTC. It is translated as CASSSFGLAGASSYEQYF.

The chain couples TRBV6-1 to TRBJ2-7; maybe TRBD1 (6 bases). The V gene's germline CDR1 is MNHNS and CDR2 SASEGT. This CDR3 has 13 amino acids. Between the trimmed V and J ends, which lost 8 bases and 3 bases, there was a span of 14 bases. CDR3 DNA sequence: TGTGCCAGCGTTCGGGACATAGTCTACGAGCAGTACTTC. Protein: CASVRDIVYEQYF.

Only one count was recorded for this clonotype. The chain links TRBV27 to TRBJ1-1; D is uncertain. Germline lookup yields CDR1 MNHEY and CDR2 SMNVEV (reference sequence). The CDR3 sequence is 15 residues long. The V gene lost 4 bases and the J gene lost 4 bases, with 16 bases spanning the gap. The CDR3 spells CASSSRVAGGTEAFF. CDR3 nucleotide sequence: TGTGCCAGCAGTTCTAGGGTCGCAGGAGGCACTGAAGCTTTCTTT.

This clonotype was picked up one time. The J gene is TRBJ2-5, the V gene TRBV20-1; 9 bases fit TRBD2. Germline V gives CDR1 DFQATT, CDR2 SNEGSKA (reference sequence). V lost 4 bases to trimming and J lost 2 bases; unmatched junction nucleotides: 5. There are 14 residues in the CDR3. Written as DNA, the CDR3 is TGCAGTGCTACAAGGACTAGCGTGCAAGAGACCCAGTACTTC. It yields the protein CSATRTSVQETQYF.

This clonotype was detected a few times. V gene TRBV7-9 combines with J gene TRBJ1-1; D is undetermined. Trimming took off 5 bases at V and 1 base at J, with 14 bases between the two ends. This CDR3 region has 15 residues. CDR1 is SEHNR and CDR2 is FQNEAQ in the germline V gene (reference sequence). CDR3 coding DNA: TGTGCCAGCAGCCTACGCCCGGACGGGAACACTGAAGCTTTCTTT. The encoded protein is CASSLRPDGNTEAFF.

This clonotype was counted a single time. This chain uses TRBV20-1 with TRBJ2-7, with D tentatively TRBD1 (5 bases). The germline V gene encodes CDR1 DFQATT and CDR2 SNEGSKA (reference sequence). With 3 bases removed from V and 0 bases from J, the gap between germline ends came to 12 bases. CDR3 length: 14 amino acids. DNA of the CDR3: TGCAGTGCTAGCCTCGACAGAAGCTCCTACGAGCAGTACTTC. Its protein product is CSASLDRSSYEQYF.

The genes are TRBV10-3 and TRBJ1-2, with D possibly matching TRBD1 (6 bases). Per the germline V gene, CDR1 is ENHRY and CDR2 is SYGVKD. The CDR3 is 14 residues long. The germline V and J ends were trimmed by 10 bases and 6 bases, with 21 bases remaining between them. CDR3 sequence: CATLNREGVDGYTF. Here the CDR3 DNA reads TGTGCCACCCTTAACAGGGAGGGAGTGGATGGCTACACCTTC.

This chain joins TRBV19 and TRBJ2-1; 7 nucleotides line up with TRBD1. V lost 7 bases, J lost 0 bases, and 9 bases stayed unmatched. The CDR3 runs to 16 residues. The V gene's germline CDR1 is LNHDA and CDR2 SQIVND (reference sequence). This chain's CDR3 is CASTPPGQSSYNEQFF. In nucleotides, the CDR3 is TGTGCCAGTACCCCCCCGGGACAGAGCTCCTACAATGAGCAGTTCTTC.

The chain links TRBV20-1 to TRBJ2-1; 8 bases fit TRBD2. J was trimmed by 9 bases and V by 4 bases; bases with no gene match: 11. Germline lookup yields CDR1 DFQATT and CDR2 SNEGSKA (reference sequence). The CDR3 is 14 residues long. The CDR3 DNA follows: TGCAGTGCTACTCCGGGACTAGTGGTTGGTGAGCAGTTCTTC. Its protein is CSATPGLVVGEQFF.